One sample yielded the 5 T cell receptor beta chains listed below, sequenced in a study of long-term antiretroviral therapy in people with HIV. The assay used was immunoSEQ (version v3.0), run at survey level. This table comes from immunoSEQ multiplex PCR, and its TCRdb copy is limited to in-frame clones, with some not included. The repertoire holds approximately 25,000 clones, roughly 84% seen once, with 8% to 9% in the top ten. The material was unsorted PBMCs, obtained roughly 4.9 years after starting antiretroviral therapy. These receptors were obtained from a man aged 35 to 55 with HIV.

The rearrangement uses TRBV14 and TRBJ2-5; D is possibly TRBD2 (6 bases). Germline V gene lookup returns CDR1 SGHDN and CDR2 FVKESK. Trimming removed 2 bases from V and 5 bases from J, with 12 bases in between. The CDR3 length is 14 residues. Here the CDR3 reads CASSQRTTRETQYF. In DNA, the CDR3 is TGTGCCAGCAGCCAACGGACTACCCGGGAGACCCAGTACTTC.

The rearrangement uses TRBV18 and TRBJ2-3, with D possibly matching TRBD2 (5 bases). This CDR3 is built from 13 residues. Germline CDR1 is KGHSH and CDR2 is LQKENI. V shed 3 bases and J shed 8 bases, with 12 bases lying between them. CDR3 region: CASSPYEGPTQYF. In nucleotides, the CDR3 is TGTGCCAGCTCACCCTATGAGGGTCCTACGCAGTATTTT.

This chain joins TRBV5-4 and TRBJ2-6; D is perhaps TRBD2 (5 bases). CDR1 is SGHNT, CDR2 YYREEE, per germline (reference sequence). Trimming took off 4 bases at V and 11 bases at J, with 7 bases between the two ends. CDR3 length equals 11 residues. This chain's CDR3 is CASSLGDVLTF. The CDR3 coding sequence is TGTGCCAGCAGCCTCGGGGACGTCCTGACTTTC.

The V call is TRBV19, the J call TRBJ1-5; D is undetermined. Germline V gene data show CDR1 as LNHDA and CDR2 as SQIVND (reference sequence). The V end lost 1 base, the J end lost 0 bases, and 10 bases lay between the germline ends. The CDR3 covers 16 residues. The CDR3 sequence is CASSIVVDTSNQPQHF. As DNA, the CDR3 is TGTGCCAGTAGTATAGTGGTGGATACTAGCAATCAGCCCCAGCATTTT.

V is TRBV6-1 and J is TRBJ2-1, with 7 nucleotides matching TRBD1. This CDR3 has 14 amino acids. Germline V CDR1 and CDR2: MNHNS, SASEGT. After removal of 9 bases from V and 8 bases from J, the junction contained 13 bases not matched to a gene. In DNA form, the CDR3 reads TGTGCCAGTACGAACCACCGGGACAGCGATGAGCAGTTCTTC. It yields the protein CASTNHRDSDEQFF.